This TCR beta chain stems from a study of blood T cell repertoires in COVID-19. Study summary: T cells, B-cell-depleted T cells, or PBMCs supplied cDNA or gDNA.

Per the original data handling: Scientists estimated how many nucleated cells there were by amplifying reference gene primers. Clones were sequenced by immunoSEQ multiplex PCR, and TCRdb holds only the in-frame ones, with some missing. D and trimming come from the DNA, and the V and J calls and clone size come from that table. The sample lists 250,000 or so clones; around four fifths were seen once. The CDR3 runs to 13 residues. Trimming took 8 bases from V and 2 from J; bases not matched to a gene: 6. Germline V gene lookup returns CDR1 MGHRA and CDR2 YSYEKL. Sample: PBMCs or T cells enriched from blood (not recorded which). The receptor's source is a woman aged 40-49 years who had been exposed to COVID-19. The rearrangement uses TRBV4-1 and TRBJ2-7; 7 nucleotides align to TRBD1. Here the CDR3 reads CASGRDRTYEQYF. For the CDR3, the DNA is TGCGCCAGCGGCCGGGACAGAACCTACGAGCAGTACTTC.